This T cell receptor beta chain was identified in a study of blood T cell repertoires in COVID-19. Clones were sequenced by immunoSEQ multiplex PCR, and TCRdb holds only the in-frame ones, with some missing. Among roughly 350,000 clones listed, around 91% were seen once. Germline V lookup: CDR1 LGHNA, CDR2 YSLEER. V was shortened by 2 bases and J by 7 bases, with 11 bases between the two germline ends. The CDR3 covers 14 residues. The chain links TRBV4-3 to TRBJ1-4, with TRBD1 as a possible D gene (6 bases). The receptor was isolated from a young woman who had recovered from COVID-19. Sample: peripheral blood. The CDR3 sequence: CASSQRQGTEKLFF. The CDR3 DNA sequence: TGCGCCAGCAGCCAAAGGCAGGGGACTGAAAAACTGTTTTTT.